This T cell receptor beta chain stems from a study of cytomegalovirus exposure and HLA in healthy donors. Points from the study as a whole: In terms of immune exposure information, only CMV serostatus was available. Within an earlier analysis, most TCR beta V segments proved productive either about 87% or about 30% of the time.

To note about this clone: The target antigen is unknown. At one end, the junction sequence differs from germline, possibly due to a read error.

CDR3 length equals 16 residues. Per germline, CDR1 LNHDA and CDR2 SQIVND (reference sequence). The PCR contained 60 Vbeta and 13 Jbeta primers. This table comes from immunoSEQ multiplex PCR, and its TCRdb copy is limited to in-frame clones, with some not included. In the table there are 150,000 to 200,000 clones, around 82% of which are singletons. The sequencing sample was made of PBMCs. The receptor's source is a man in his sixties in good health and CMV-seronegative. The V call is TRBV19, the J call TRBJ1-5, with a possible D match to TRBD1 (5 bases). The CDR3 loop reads CASSTGRGVSNQPQNF. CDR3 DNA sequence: TGTGCCAGTAGTACGGGACGGGGGGTGAGCAATCAGCCCCAGAATTTT.